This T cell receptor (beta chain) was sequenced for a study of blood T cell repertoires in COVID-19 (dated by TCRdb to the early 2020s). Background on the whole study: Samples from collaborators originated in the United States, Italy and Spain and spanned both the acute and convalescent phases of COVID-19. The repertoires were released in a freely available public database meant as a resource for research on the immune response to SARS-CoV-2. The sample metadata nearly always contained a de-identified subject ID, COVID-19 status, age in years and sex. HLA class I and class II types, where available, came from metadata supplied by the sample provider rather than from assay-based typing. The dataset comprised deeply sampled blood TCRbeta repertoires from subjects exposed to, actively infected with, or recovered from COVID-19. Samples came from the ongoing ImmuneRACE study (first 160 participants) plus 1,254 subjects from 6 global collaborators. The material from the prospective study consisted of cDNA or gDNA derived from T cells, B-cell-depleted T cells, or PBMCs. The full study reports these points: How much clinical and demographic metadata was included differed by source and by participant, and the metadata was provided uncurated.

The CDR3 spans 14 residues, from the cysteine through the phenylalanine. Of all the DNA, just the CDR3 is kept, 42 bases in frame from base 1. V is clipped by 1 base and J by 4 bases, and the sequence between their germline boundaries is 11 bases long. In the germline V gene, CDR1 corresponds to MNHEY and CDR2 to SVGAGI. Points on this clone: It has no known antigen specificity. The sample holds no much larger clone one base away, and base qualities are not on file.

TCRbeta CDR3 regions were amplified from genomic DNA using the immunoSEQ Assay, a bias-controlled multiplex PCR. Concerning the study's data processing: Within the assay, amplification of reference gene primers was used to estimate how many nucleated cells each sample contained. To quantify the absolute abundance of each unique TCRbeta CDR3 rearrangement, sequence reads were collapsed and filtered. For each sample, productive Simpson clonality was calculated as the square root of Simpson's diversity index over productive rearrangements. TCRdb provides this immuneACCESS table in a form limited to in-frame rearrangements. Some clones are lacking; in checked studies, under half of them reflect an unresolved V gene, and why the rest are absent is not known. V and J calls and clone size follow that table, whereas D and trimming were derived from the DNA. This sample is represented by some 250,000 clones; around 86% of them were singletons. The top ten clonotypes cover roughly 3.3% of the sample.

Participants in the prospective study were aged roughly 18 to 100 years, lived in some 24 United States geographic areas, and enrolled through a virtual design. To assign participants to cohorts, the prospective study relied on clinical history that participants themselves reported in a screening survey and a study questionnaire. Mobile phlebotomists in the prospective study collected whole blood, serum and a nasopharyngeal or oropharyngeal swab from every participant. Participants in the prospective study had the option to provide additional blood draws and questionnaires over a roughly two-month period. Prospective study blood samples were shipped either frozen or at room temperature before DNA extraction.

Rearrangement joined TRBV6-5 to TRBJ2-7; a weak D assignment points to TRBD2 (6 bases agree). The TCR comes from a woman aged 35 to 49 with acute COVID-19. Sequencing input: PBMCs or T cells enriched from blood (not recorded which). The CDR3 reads CASSYFGGTYEQYF. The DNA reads TGTGCCAGCAGTTACTTTGGGGGGACTTACGAGCAGTACTTC.